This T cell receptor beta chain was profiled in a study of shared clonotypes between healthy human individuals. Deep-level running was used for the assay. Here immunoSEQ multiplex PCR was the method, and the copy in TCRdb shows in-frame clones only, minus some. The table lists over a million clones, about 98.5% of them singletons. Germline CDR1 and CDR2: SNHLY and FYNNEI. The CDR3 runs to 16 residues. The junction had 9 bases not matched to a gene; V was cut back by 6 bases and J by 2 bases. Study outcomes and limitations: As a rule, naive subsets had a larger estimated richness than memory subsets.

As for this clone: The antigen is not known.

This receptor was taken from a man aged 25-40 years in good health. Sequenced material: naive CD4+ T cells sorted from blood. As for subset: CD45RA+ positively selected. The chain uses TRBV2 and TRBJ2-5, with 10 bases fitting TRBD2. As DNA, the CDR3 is TGTGCCAGCAGCGGTAGGGCTAGCGGGAGTCAAGAGACCCAGTACTTC. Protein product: CASSGRASGSQETQYF.